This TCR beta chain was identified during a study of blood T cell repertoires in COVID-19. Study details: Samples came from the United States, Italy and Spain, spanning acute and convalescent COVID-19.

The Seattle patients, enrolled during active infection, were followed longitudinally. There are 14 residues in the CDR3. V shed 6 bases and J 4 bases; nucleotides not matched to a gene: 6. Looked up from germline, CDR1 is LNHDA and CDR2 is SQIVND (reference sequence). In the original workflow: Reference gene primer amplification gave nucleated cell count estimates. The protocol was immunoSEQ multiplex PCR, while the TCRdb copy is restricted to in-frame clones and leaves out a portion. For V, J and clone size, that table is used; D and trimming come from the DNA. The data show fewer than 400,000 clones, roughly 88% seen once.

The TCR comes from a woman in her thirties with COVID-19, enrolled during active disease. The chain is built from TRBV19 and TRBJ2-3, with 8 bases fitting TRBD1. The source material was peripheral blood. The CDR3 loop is CASRNRGKADTQYF. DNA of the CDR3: TGTGCCAGTAGGAACAGGGGGAAAGCAGATACGCAGTATTTT. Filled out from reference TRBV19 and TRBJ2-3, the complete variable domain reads DGGITQSPKYLFRKEGQNVTLSCEQNLNHDAMYWYRQDPGQGLRLIYYSQIVNDFQKGDIAEGYSVSREKKESFPLTVTSAQKNPTAFYLCASRNRGKADTQYFGPGTRLTVL.